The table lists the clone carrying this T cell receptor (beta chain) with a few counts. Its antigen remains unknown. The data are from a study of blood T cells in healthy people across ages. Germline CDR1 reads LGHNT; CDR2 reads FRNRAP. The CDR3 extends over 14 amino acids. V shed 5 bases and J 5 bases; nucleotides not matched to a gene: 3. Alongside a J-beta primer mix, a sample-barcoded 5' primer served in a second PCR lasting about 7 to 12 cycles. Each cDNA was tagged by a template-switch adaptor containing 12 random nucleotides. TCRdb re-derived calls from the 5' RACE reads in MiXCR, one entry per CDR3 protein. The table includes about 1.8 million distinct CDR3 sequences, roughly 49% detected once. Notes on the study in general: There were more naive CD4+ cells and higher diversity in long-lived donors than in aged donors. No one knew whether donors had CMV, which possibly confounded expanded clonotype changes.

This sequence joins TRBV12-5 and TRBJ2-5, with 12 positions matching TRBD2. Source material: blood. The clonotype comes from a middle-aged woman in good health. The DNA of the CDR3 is TGTGCTAGTGGTATGGGGACTAGCGGGGAGACCCAGTACTTC. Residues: CASGMGTSGETQYF.